This passage covers 2 T cell receptor beta chains from one sample sequenced in a study of CD8+ T cells in alopecia areata. Isolated RNA was reverse transcribed into cDNA used as the sequencing template. The table came from immunoSEQ multiplex PCR; TCRdb's copy has only in-frame clones and leaves some out. The sample contains 150,000 to 200,000 clones, around 60% of which appear only once. Treatment noted: oral pan-JAK inhibitor, 5-10 mg twice daily. The sample was CD4+ T cells sorted from blood, taken at week 4, from a patient treated with tofacitinib. The receptor set was obtained from a human donor with alopecia areata.

The V call is TRBV5-6, the J call TRBJ2-7; no clear D. This CDR3 has 12 amino acids. Trimming took off 1 base at V and 1 base at J, with 3 bases between the two ends. CDR1 and CDR2 from the germline V gene are SGHDT and YYEEEE. In nucleotides, the CDR3 is TGTGCCAGCAGCTTGAATTCCTACGAGCAGTACTTC. Translated: CASSLNSYEQYF.

The V call is TRBV4-3, the J call TRBJ2-3; no clear D gene. In germline, CDR1 is LGHNA, CDR2 YSLEER. V shed 0 bases and J shed 2 bases, with 9 bases lying between them. The CDR3 consists of 15 residues. The CDR3 DNA sequence: TGCGCCAGCAGCCAAGATGTAGTTATCACAGATACGCAGTATTTT. Translating gives CASSQDVVITDTQYF.